The rows below give T cell receptor beta chains drawn from one sample of a study of blood T cell repertoires in COVID-19. This table comes from immunoSEQ multiplex PCR, and its TCRdb copy is limited to in-frame clones, with some not included. The table lists approximately 250,000 clones, approximately 79% of them singletons. Material for sequencing was PBMCs or T cells enriched from blood (not recorded which). These receptors originate from a man aged 25-45 years with acute COVID-19. Both conserved end residues are part of each CDR3. The D gene is left open where the match is weak. Clone size is given for some rows only: seen once, a few or many times, or a class if the clone is expanded.

>.|TRBJ1-2|TRBV5-1|.
TGCGCCAGCAGCTTGGAAGGAGGTTACTATGGCTACACCTTC
CASSLEGGYYGYTF
>few|TRBJ2-5|TRBV24-1|TRBD1
TGTGCCACCAGTGAGCAAGGGACAGTACAAGAGACCCAGTACTTC
CATSEQGTVQETQYF
>.|TRBJ2-1|TRBV4-3|.
TGCGCCAGCAGCCAGGGAGTCGGCGGTGAGCAGTTCTTC
CASSQGVGGEQFF
>few|TRBJ1-1|TRBV5-4|TRBD1
TGTGCCAGCAGCCCTGGGGACAGGGGAAGGATTGAAGCTTTCTTT
CASSPGDRGRIEAFF
>.|TRBJ1-2|TRBV28|.
TGTGCCAGCAGTTTAAACCCCAACTATGGCTTGTTCTTC
CASSLNPNYGLFF
>.|TRBJ1-2|TRBV4-1|.
TGCGCCAGCAGTGGATTAGCAACTATTAACTATGGCTACACCTTC
CASSGLATINYGYTF
>.|TRBJ1-1|TRBV4-1|.
TGCGCCAGCAGCCAAGATCAATTGAACACTGAAGCTTTCTTT
CASSQDQLNTEAFF
>.|TRBJ2-1|TRBV30|TRBD2
TGTGCCTGGATAGGACTAGAGTACAATGAGCAGTTCTTC
CAWIGLEYNEQFF
>.|TRBJ1-2|TRBV24-1|.
TGTGCCACCAGTGAATCGGGACTCAACTATGGCTACACCTTC
CATSESGLNYGYTF
>.|TRBJ1-2|TRBV27|.
TGTGCCAGCGGGCGGACAGTCAATATAAACTATGGCTACACCTTC
CASGRTVNINYGYTF
>.|TRBJ2-1|TRBV27|.
TGTGCCTCAAGCCGCCGGAGCTCCTACAATGAGCAGTTCTTC
CASSRRSSYNEQFF
>.|TRBJ2-5|TRBV25-1|TRBD2
TGTGCCAGCAGTCCCCGGGGGGGGACTCAAGAGACCCAGTACTTC
CASSPRGGTQETQYF
>.|TRBJ1-5|TRBV19|.
TGTGCCAGTAGTAGAGGGAGGCAGAATCAGGGGCCCCAGCATTTT
CASSRGRQNQGPQHF
>.|TRBJ1-1|TRBV30|.
TGTGCCTGGAGTGTACTTCGCGGGGGCAAGAAGGGATTAGGAGCTGAAGCTTTCTTT
CAWSVLRGGKKGLGAEAFF
>.|TRBJ2-1|TRBV5-1|TRBD2
TGTGCCAGCAGCTTGGTATTGGGGACTAGCGGGAATTACAATGAGCAGTTCTTC
CASSLVLGTSGNYNEQFF
>few|TRBJ2-2|TRBV29-1|.
TGCAGCGCCGCTTCACTAGCGAACACCGGGGAGCTGTTTTTT
CSAASLANTGELFF
>.|TRBJ1-2|TRBV5-4|TRBD1
TGTGCCAGCAGCGCGGACAGGGGGTCAGGCTACACCTTC
CASSADRGSGYTF
>.|TRBJ2-4|TRBV30|.
TGTGCCTGGGACGGACTGATTTCAGCCAAAAACATTCAGTACTTC
CAWDGLISAKNIQYF
>.|TRBJ1-6|TRBV24-1|TRBD1
TGTGCCACCAGTGATTTAGCAGGGGGCCCCCTCCACTTT
CATSDLAGGPLHF
>once|TRBJ1-3|TRBV7-9|.
TGTGCCAGCAGTCCCTCGGCGGGCCTTTATTTT
CASSPSAGLYF
>.|TRBJ2-3|TRBV5-6|TRBD2
TGTGCCAGCCGGGAGGGAATATTCACAGATACGCAGTATTTT
CASREGIFTDTQYF
>.|TRBJ1-1|TRBV11-3|TRBD1
TGTGCCAGCAGCTTAGACATCGGGACAGGGACCTTGAACACTGAAGCTTTCTTT
CASSLDIGTGTLNTEAFF
>.|TRBJ1-1|TRBV11-2|.
TGTGCCGTAACAGGGTTTGCTGAAGCTTTCTTT
CAVTGFAEAFF
>.|TRBJ1-4|TRBV12-3/TRBV12-4|.
TGTGCCAGCAGTTTGGCGGGGACTGAAAAACTGTTTTTT
CASSLAGTEKLFF
>.|TRBJ2-1|TRBV5-5|.
TGTGCCAGTAACCTGAGGCTTGTGGAGTACAATGAGCAGTTCTTC
CASNLRLVEYNEQFF
>.|TRBJ2-5|TRBV5-4|.
TGTGCCAGCATCAAGGGGCCGCGGGAGACCCAGTACTTC
CASIKGPRETQYF
>.|TRBJ2-3|TRBV3-1/TRBV3-2|.
TGTGCCAGCAGCCGGACTACTCGCACAGATACGCAGTATTTT
CASSRTTRTDTQYF
>.|TRBJ2-1|TRBV7-3|TRBD1
TGTGCCAGCAGCTCGGGACAGGATTCCTTCTTC
CASSSGQDSFF
>.|TRBJ1-5|TRBV3-1/TRBV3-2|.
TGTGCCAGCAGCCAAGGGTCGGGGGGTAGCAATCAGCCCCAGCATTTT
CASSQGSGGSNQPQHF
>.|TRBJ1-2|TRBV4-2|.
TGTGCCAGCAGCTATCAGACGGGTCCGTCCACGAGGGGCTACACCTTC
CASSYQTGPSTRGYTF
>.|TRBJ2-3|TRBV25-1|.
TGTGCCAGCAGTCCCCAGACAGATACGCAGTATTTT
CASSPQTDTQYF
>.|TRBJ2-1|TRBV2|TRBD2
TGTGCCAGCAGAGCCGGGACTAGCGGGAATACCTATGAGTTCTTC
CASRAGTSGNTYEFF
>.|TRBJ2-5|TRBV5-4|TRBD1
TGTGCCAGCAGCTCCGGACAGGGGCAGGCCCAGTACTTC
CASSSGQGQAQYF
>.|TRBJ1-1|TRBV2|.
TGTGCCAGCAGTGAGCGGGGACCTGAAGCTTTCTTT
CASSERGPEAFF
>.|TRBJ1-1|TRBV10-3|TRBD1
TGTGCCATCAGTGCAGGACAGGGAGTAATGAACACTGAAGCTTTCTTT
CAISAGQGVMNTEAFF
>.|TRBJ1-6|TRBV6-5|TRBD1
TGTGCCAGCAGTTACGGGACCGGGACAGAACTTCTCCACTTT
CASSYGTGTELLHF
>.|TRBJ2-6|TRBV20-1|TRBD1
TGCAGTGCTAGTTTGGCGGGACAGGGGTCTGGGGCCAACGTCCTGACTTTC
CSASLAGQGSGANVLTF